These 13 T cell receptor beta chains came from one sample sequenced in a study of vaccination effects on CD4 cells after COVID-19. What these receptors recognize is not known. CD4+ T cells were isolated after 10 days of culture. The data were produced by immunoSEQ multiplex PCR, yet TCRdb's version contains in-frame clones alone and is incomplete. In the table there are some 30,000 clones, approximately 70% of which are singletons. Sequencing was performed on CD4+ T cells from PBMCs cultured without peptide, taken before COVID-19 vaccination. These TCRs come from a human donor who received a COVID-19 vaccine.

The rearrangement joins TRBV19 to TRBJ2-7, with a weak D call TRBD2 (5 bases). The germline CDR1 and CDR2 sequences are LNHDA and SQIVND (reference sequence). This CDR3 spans 16 amino acids. The V and J ends lost 10 bases and 2 bases respectively, with 24 bases between them. The CDR3 nucleotides are TGTGCCACTACCCGAGGAGGTGGCGGCAGAGCCTACGAGCAGTACTTC. It yields the protein CATTRGGGGRAYEQYF.

V gene TRBV6-1 combines with J gene TRBJ2-6, with D unclear. V lost 1 base and J lost 0, with 4 bases in between. The germline gives CDR1 MNHNS, CDR2 SASEGT. The CDR3 is 15 amino acids. The chain's CDR3 is CASSEEGSGANVLTF. CDR3 bases: TGTGCCAGCAGTGAAGAGGGCTCTGGGGCCAACGTCCTGACTTTC.

The CDR3 protein is CATQDGQITNYGYTF. CDR3 nucleotide sequence: TGTGCCACCCAGGACGGACAGATTACTAACTATGGCTACACCTTC. This chain joins TRBV19 and TRBJ1-2; D may be TRBD1 (6 bases). V lost 10 bases to trimming and J lost 0 bases, with 18 bases between them. CDR1 LNHDA and CDR2 SQIVND come from the germline V gene (reference sequence). This CDR3 spans 15 amino acids.

This chain joins TRBV25-1 and TRBJ1-2; D unresolved. Germline V gene data show CDR1 as MGHDK and CDR2 as SYGVNS. V gave up 1 base and J gave up 8 bases, with 17 bases separating them. The CDR3 loop spans 15 amino acids. The CDR3 here is CASSEFSTHGFGYTF. The DNA for the CDR3 is TGTGCCAGCAGTGAATTCTCGACTCATGGCTTCGGCTACACCTTC.

J is TRBJ2-1 and V is TRBV6-1, with TRBD2 matching over 9 bases. This CDR3 has 18 residues. J was trimmed by 2 bases and V by 1 base; bases with no gene match: 9. CDR1 and CDR2 from the germline V gene are MNHNS and SASEGT. CDR3 residues: CASSEGPPGTSPYNEQFF. The CDR3 region has the DNA TGTGCCAGCAGTGAAGGCCCGCCCGGGACTAGCCCCTACAATGAGCAGTTCTTC.

The V gene is TRBV25-1, the J gene TRBJ1-2; D unresolved. The length of the CDR3 is 13 residues. CDR1 MGHDK and CDR2 SYGVNS come from the germline V gene. V was clipped by 3 bases and J by 1 base, with 6 bases between them. The CDR3 region has the DNA TGTGCCAGCAGTGAGGACGATAACTATGGCTACACCTTC. It translates to CASSEDDNYGYTF.

This clone was seen only a few times. The chain uses TRBV5-1 and TRBJ1-2; maybe TRBD1 (6 bases). The CDR3 runs to 13 residues. Germline V CDR1 and CDR2: SGHRS, YFSETQ. Trimming removed 4 bases at V and 2 bases at J, with 9 bases between. CDR3 sequence (DNA): TGCGCCAGCAGCGCCACAGGGAACTATGGCTACACCTTC. Its protein product is CASSATGNYGYTF.

The CDR3 protein is CASSAGQGFLGGYTF. The CDR3 nucleotides read TGTGCCAGCAGTGCGGGACAGGGTTTTTTGGGTGGCTACACCTTC. J is TRBJ1-2 and V is TRBV2; 9 nucleotides agree with TRBD1. CDR3 length: 15 residues. Germline CDR1 SNHLY, CDR2 FYNNEI. The V segment lost 4 bases and the J segment 7 bases; nucleotides outside the gene matches: 10.

V is TRBV27 and J is TRBJ1-1; a weak D match, TRBD1 (6 bases). CDR1 and CDR2 from the germline V gene are MNHEY and SMNVEV (reference sequence). This CDR3 spans 15 amino acids. V shed 0 bases and J shed 0 bases, with 8 bases lying between them. The CDR3 DNA reads as TGTGCCAGCAGTTTATCGGGGGGCGTGAACACTGAAGCTTTCTTT. This encodes CASSLSGGVNTEAFF.

V usage is TRBV2 and J usage is TRBJ2-6; TRBD1 might be the D (6 bases). V shed 6 bases and J shed 0 bases, with 12 bases lying between them. Germline V gene lookup returns CDR1 SNHLY and CDR2 FYNNEI. CDR3 size: 16 residues. CDR3 nucleotide sequence: TGTGCCAGCAGCCTAAGAGGGGGCTCTGGGGCCAACGTCCTGACTTTC. As protein: CASSLRGGSGANVLTF.

The chain is built from TRBV19 and TRBJ2-5; no firm D call. Trimming left V 8 bases short and J 5 bases short, with 12 bases between. The CDR3 has 12 amino acids. Germline values: CDR1 LNHDA, CDR2 SQIVND (reference sequence). Here the CDR3 reads CASSSWRETQYF. The CDR3, as DNA: TGTGCCAGTTCTTCTTGGCGGGAGACCCAGTACTTC.

The chain carries TRBV4-1 and TRBJ1-5, with D possibly matching TRBD1 (6 bases). V gave up 1 base and J gave up 2 bases, with 18 bases separating them. Germline V gives CDR1 MGHRA, CDR2 YSYEKL. The CDR3 runs 18 residues. The CDR3 sequence: CASSQASRGGSRNQPQHF. The CDR3 DNA follows: TGCGCCAGCAGCCAAGCCTCCAGGGGCGGCTCTCGCAATCAGCCCCAGCATTTT.

V usage is TRBV6-5 and J usage is TRBJ1-6; 8 bases align to TRBD1. J gave up 10 bases and V 2 bases, and 10 bases lay outside the gene matches. Germline V gives CDR1 MNHEY, CDR2 SVGAGI. The CDR3 consists of 16 residues. The CDR3 protein is CASSYTNTGGRSPLHF. In nucleotides, the CDR3 is TGTGCCAGCAGTTACACTAATACAGGGGGAAGATCACCCCTCCACTTT.